This T cell receptor beta chain was sequenced for a study of blood T cell repertoires in COVID-19. Study overall: The study drew acute and convalescent COVID-19 samples from the United States, Italy and Spain.

Repertoires were generated with immunoSEQ multiplex PCR, while TCRdb's copy carries only in-frame clones and drops some. Of around 97,000 clones listed, 88% are singletons. CDR1 SGHVS and CDR2 FQNEAQ come from the germline V gene. The CDR3 contains 16 residues. V was cut by 0 bases and J by 0 bases, with 11 bases left in between. Sequencing was carried out using peripheral blood. The gene calls are TRBV7-8 and TRBJ1-1; D is unclear. The TCR was taken from a human donor in a cohort sampled during active COVID-19. CDR3 residues: CASSLARVNMNTEAFF. CDR3 sequence (DNA): TGTGCCAGCAGCTTAGCACGGGTCAACATGAACACTGAAGCTTTCTTT.